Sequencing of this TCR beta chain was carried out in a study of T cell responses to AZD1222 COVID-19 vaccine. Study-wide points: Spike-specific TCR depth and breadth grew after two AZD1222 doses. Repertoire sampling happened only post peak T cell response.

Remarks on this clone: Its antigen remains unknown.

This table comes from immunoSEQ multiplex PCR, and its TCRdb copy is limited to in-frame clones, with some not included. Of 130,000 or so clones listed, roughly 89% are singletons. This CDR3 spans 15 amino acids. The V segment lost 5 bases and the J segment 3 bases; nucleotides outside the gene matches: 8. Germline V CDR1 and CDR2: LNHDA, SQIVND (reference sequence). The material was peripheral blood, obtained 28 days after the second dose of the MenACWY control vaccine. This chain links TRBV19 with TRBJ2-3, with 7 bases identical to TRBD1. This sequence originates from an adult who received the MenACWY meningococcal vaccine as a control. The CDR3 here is CASSPQRGLTDTQYF. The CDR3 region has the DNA TGTGCCAGTAGTCCTCAGAGGGGGCTTACAGATACGCAGTATTTT. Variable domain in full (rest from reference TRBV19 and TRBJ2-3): DGGITQSPKYLFRKEGQNVTLSCEQNLNHDAMYWYRQDPGQGLRLIYYSQIVNDFQKGDIAEGYSVSREKKESFPLTVTSAQKNPTAFYLCASSPQRGLTDTQYFGPGTRLTVL.